Shown below are 14 T cell receptor beta chains from a single sample sequenced in a study of T cell changes during pregnancy in multiple sclerosis. Libraries were prepared by immunoSEQ multiplex PCR; TCRdb keeps only in-frame clonotypes and omits some of them. This table holds about 46,000 clones, approximately 90% found once. The source material was CD4+ T cells from peripheral blood mononuclear cells, sampled after pregnancy. All receptors derive from a female donor with multiple sclerosis, enrolled in a pregnancy study.

This chain links TRBV9 with TRBJ2-6, with 7 positions matching TRBD2. V lost 2 bases, J lost 0 bases, and 17 bases stayed unmatched. This CDR3 spans 21 amino acids. Germline lookup yields CDR1 SGDLS and CDR2 YYNGEE. For the CDR3, the DNA is TGTGCCAGCAGCGTGGAAGGGCGGGGCGGGAGATTCCTCTCTGGGGCCAACGTCCTGACTTTC. This translates into CASSVEGRGGRFLSGANVLTF. Supplemented by reference TRBV9 and TRBJ2-6, the full variable domain reads DSGVTQTPKHLITATGQRVTLRCSPRSGDLSVYWYQQSLDQGLQFLIQYYNGEERAKGNILERFSAQQFPDLHSELNLSSLELGDSALYFCASSVEGRGGRFLSGANVLTFGAGSRLTVL.

For the CDR3, the DNA is TGTGCCAGTAGTATCTACAGAGGGGGGGCTGAAGCTTTCTTT. This encodes CASSIYRGGAEAFF. The chain carries TRBV19 and TRBJ1-1; perhaps TRBD1 as D (6 bases). Between the trimmed V and J ends, which lost 3 bases and 6 bases, there was a span of 14 bases. Germline CDR1 reads LNHDA; CDR2 reads SQIVND (reference sequence). This CDR3 has 14 amino acids.

The chain links TRBV7-2 to TRBJ1-4; 7 bases are shared with TRBD1. The V gene end was trimmed by 4 bases and the J gene end by 6 bases; junction bases not matched to a gene: 8. CDR3 size: 15 residues. Germline CDR1 and CDR2: SGHTA and FQGNSA. The CDR3 DNA reads as TGTGCCAGCAGCTCACAGGGGCTGGGAGATGAAAAACTGTTTTTT. As protein: CASSSQGLGDEKLFF.

The rearrangement uses TRBV25-1 and TRBJ2-3, with 9 bases matching TRBD2. Trimming at V came to 8 bases and at J to 7 bases, leaving 16 bases not matched to a gene. Looked up from germline, CDR1 is MGHDK and CDR2 is SYGVNS. The CDR3 has 16 residues. The CDR3 DNA follows: TGTGCCAGCTCTGTCCCAACAGCGGGAGGACACAATACGCAGTATTTT. It specifies CASSVPTAGGHNTQYF.

The chain employs TRBV7-2 and TRBJ2-2; D not certain. The germline gives CDR1 SGHTA, CDR2 FQGNSA. The length of the CDR3 is 14 residues. V shed 3 bases and J shed 5 bases, with 10 bases lying between them. Here the CDR3 reads CASSFGSQTGELFF. CDR3 DNA sequence: TGTGCCAGCAGCTTTGGTAGCCAAACCGGGGAGCTGTTTTTT.

The chain couples TRBV2 to TRBJ2-3; 11 bases map to TRBD2. Looked up from germline, CDR1 is SNHLY and CDR2 is FYNNEI. There are 15 residues in the CDR3. J lost 5 bases, V lost 5 bases, and 6 bases had no gene match. Written as DNA, the CDR3 is TGTGCCAGCAGTCTCTTAGCGGGAGGGGGAGATACGCAGTATTTT. Amino acids: CASSLLAGGGDTQYF. The whole variable domain, remainder taken from reference TRBV2 and TRBJ2-3, is EPEVTQTPSHQVTQMGQEVILRCVPISNHLYFYWYRQILGQKVEFLVSFYNNEISEKSEIFDDQFSVERPDGSNFTLKIRSTKLEDSAMYFCASSLLAGGGDTQYFGPGTRLTVL.

This clone was counted a single time. The chain is built from TRBV29-1 and TRBJ2-4; TRBD1 might be the D (5 bases). CDR1 is SQVTM, CDR2 ANQGSEA, per germline. The length of the CDR3 is 13 residues. The V and J ends lost 2 bases and 5 bases respectively, with 10 bases between them. The chain's CDR3 is CSVEKGAENIQYF. CDR3 bases: TGCAGCGTTGAAAAAGGGGCGGAAAACATTCAGTACTTC.

The count of this clone is one. The CDR3 DNA follows: TGTGCCAGCAGCCAGGGGACAGGGGGGGAGACCCAGTACTTC. This codes for CASSQGTGGETQYF. The chain uses TRBV4-2 and TRBJ2-5; TRBD1 agrees at 11 bases. CDR1 and CDR2 (germline): LGHNA, YNFKEQ. Unmatched junction bases numbered 2, after V lost 3 bases and J lost 5 bases. The CDR3 spans 14 residues.

The CDR3 reads CASSFTGTLQETQYF. CDR3 DNA sequence: TGTGCCAGCAGCTTTACCGGGACACTTCAAGAGACCCAGTACTTC. The rearrangement uses TRBV5-4 and TRBJ2-5; D possibly corresponds to TRBD1 (6 bases). The V and J ends lost 2 bases and 2 bases respectively, with 13 bases between them. The CDR3 runs 15 residues. CDR1 is SGHNT, CDR2 YYREEE, per germline (reference sequence).

The V and J genes are TRBV30 and TRBJ2-2; a weak D match, TRBD2 (6 bases). Trimming took off 4 bases at V and 3 bases at J, with 21 bases between the two ends. The CDR3 runs to 17 residues. Germline V gene sequence: CDR1 GTSNPN, CDR2 SVGIG (reference sequence). This chain's CDR3 is CAWKPYSGRTDTGELFF. CDR3 bases: TGTGCCTGGAAACCATATAGCGGCCGAACGGACACCGGGGAGCTGTTTTTT.

This chain uses TRBV5-4 with TRBJ1-1; no clear D. This CDR3 is built from 14 residues. Trimming pared 1 base from V and 5 bases from J, leaving 12 bases between. The germline V gene has CDR1 SGHNT and CDR2 YYREEE (reference sequence). The CDR3 loop reads CASSLKGGWTEAFF. CDR3 nucleotide sequence: TGTGCCAGCAGCTTGAAGGGAGGATGGACTGAAGCTTTCTTT.

The chain has TRBV9 and TRBJ2-1; 7 bases are a match to TRBD2. The CDR3 covers 14 residues. Trimming took 0 bases from V and 9 from J; bases not matched to a gene: 6. The germline CDR1 and CDR2 sequences are SGDLS and YYNGEE. The CDR3 loop is CASSVGRVAGEQFF. The CDR3 DNA reads as TGTGCCAGCAGCGTAGGCCGCGTAGCGGGTGAGCAGTTCTTC.

This sequence joins TRBV7-9 and TRBJ1-2; TRBD1 matches at 10 bases. J lost 2 bases, V lost 5 bases, and 5 bases had no gene match. CDR1 SEHNR and CDR2 FQNEAQ come from the germline V gene (reference sequence). The CDR3 totals 15 residues. CDR3 loop: CASSARDRGNYGYTF. CDR3 nucleotides: TGTGCCAGCAGCGCTCGGGACAGGGGAAACTATGGCTACACCTTC.

The chain employs TRBV23-1 and TRBJ1-1; no clear D. TRBV23-1 qualifies as an ORF whose function is uncertain. The CDR3 runs to 13 residues. V shed 6 bases and J shed 4 bases, with 12 bases lying between them. The DNA for the CDR3 is TGCGCCAGCAGCCCCGGCCGGGGCACTGAAGCTTTCTTT. Amino acid sequence: CASSPGRGTEAFF.